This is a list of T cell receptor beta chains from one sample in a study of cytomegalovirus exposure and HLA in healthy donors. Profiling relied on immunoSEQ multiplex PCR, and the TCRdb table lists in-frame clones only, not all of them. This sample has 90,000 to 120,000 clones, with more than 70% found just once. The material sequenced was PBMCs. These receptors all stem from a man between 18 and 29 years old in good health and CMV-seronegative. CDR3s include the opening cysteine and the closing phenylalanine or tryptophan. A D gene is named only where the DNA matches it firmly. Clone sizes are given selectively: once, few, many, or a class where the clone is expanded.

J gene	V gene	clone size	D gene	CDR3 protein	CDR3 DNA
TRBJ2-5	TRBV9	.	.	CASSVGPRASETQYF	TGTGCCAGCAGCGTAGGCCCCAGGGCGTCGGAGACCCAGTACTTC
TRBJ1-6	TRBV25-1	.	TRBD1	CASRVGQAKNSPLHF	TGTGCCAGCAGAGTGGGACAGGCTAAAAATTCACCCCTCCACTTT
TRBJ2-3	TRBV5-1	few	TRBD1	CASRQGGSSTDTQYF	TGCGCCAGTCGACAGGGGGGATCTAGCACAGATACGCAGTATTTT
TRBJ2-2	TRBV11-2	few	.	CASSPTLVTGELFF	TGTGCCAGCAGCCCAACACTAGTAACCGGGGAGCTGTTTTTT
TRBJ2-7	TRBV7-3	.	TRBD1	CASSLTATGTYEQYF	TGTGCCAGCAGCTTAACGGCGACAGGGACCTACGAGCAGTACTTC
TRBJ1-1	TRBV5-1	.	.	CASSLGAGLTNTEAFF	TGCGCCAGCAGCTTGGGCGCGGGACTTACGAACACTGAAGCTTTCTTT
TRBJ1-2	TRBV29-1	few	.	CSVESTYGHHPF	TGCAGCGTTGAATCCACCTATGGACATCACCCCTTC
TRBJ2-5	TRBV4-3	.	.	CASSQEWKGSETQYF	TGCGCCAGCAGCCAAGAGTGGAAGGGGTCAGAGACCCAGTACTTC
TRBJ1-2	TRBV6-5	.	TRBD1	CASRKQGAPPYGYTF	TGTGCCAGCAGAAAACAGGGGGCGCCGCCCTATGGCTACACCTTC
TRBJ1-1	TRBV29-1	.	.	CSAGGAEAFF	TGCAGCGCGGGGGGGGCTGAAGCTTTCTTT